Listed here are 2 T cell receptor beta chains from one sample, sequenced in a study of T-cell memory formation after mild COVID-19. TCRdb used MiXCR to reprocess the 5' RACE reads, holding one entry per CDR3 protein. Among fewer than 450,000 distinct CDR3 sequences listed, approximately 24% were seen once. Sequencing input: PBMCs or a T cell subset sorted from them (not recorded which). These receptors were obtained from an adult woman who had mild COVID-19 (a few samples of this study predate the infection). Cell type and time point are not known.

This chain connects TRBV21-1 to TRBJ2-7; the table's D call TRBD1 went unverified against the DNA. TRBV21-1 is shown as a pseudogene. This CDR3 comprises 14 residues. In DNA, the CDR3 is TGTGCCAGCAGCAACCGGGACGGTGGATACGAGCAGTACTTC. This sequence encodes CASSNRDGGYEQYF.

This clonotype was seen a handful of times. V and J are TRBV20-1 and TRBJ2-1, with D possibly being TRBD1 or TRBD2 (5 bases each). The CDR3 loop spans 15 amino acids. V was shortened by 1 base and J by 8 bases, with 18 bases between the two germline ends. Germline V lookup: CDR1 DFQATT, CDR2 SNEGSKA (reference sequence). The CDR3 reads CSARVGPDTFYEQFF. CDR3 coding DNA: TGCAGTGCTAGAGTGGGACCAGATACATTTTATGAGCAGTTCTTC.